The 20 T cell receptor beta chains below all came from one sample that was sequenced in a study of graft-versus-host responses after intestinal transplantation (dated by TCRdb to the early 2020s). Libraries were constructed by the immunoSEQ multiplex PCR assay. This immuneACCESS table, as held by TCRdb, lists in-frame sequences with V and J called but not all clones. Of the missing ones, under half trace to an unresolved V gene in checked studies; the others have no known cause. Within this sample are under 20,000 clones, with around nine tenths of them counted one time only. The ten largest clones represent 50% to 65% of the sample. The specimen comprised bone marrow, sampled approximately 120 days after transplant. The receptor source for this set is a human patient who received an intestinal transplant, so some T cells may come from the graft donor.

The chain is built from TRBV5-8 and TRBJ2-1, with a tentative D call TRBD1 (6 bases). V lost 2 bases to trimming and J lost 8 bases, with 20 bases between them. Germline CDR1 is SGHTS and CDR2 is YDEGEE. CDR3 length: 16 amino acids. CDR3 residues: CASSLPPGQRFDEQFF. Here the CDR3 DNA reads TGTGCCAGCAGCTTACCTCCCGGACAGAGATTTGATGAGCAGTTCTTC.

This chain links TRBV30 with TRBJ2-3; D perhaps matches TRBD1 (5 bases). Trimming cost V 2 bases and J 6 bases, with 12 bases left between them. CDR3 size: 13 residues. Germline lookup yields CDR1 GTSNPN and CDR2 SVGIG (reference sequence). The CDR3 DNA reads TGTGCCTGGAGTTCCGGCAGGGTCGATACGCAGTATTTT. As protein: CAWSSGRVDTQYF.

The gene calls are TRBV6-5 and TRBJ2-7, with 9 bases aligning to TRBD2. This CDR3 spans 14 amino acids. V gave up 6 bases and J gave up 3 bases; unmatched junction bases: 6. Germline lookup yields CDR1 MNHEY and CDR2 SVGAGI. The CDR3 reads CASSPGAGGYEQYF. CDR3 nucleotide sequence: TGTGCCAGCAGCCCCGGAGCGGGAGGCTACGAGCAGTACTTC.

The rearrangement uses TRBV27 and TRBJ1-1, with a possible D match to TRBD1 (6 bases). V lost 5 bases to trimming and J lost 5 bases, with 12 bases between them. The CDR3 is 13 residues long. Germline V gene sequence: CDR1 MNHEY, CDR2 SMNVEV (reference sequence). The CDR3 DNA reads TGTGCCAGCAGTCCGACAGGTGAAACTGAAGCTTTCTTT. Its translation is CASSPTGETEAFF.

The CDR3 protein is CASSPQPGSSGSPLHF. CDR3 nucleotides: TGTGCCAGCTCACCACAGCCCGGCTCCTCGGGTTCACCCCTCCACTTT. The rearrangement links TRBV18 to TRBJ1-6; D uncertain. V lost 1 base, J lost 9 bases, and 16 bases lay in between. Per the germline V gene, CDR1 is KGHSH and CDR2 is LQKENI. The CDR3 covers 16 residues.

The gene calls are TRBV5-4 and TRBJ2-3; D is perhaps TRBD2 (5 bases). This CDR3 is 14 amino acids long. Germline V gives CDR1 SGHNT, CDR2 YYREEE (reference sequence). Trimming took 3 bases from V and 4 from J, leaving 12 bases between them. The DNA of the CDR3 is TGTGCCAGCAGCTCCGGGGAGATCGCAGATACGCAGTATTTT. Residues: CASSSGEIADTQYF. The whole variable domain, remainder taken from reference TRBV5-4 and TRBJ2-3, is ETGVTQSPTHLIKTRGQQVTLRCSSQSGHNTVSWYQQALGQGPQFIFQYYREEENGRGNFPPRFSGLQFPNYSSELNVNALELDDSALYLCASSSGEIADTQYFGPGTRLTVL.

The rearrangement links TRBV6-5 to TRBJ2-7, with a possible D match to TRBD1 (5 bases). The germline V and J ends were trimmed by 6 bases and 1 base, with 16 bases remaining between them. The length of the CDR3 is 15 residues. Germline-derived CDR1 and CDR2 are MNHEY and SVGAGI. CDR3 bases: TGTGCCAGCAGCCGCTCGACAGTGTTGTCCTACGAGCAGTACTTC. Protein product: CASSRSTVLSYEQYF.

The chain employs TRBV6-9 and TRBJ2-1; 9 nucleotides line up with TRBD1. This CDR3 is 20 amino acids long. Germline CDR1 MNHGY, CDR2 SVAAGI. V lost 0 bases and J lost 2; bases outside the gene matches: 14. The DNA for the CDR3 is TGTGCCAGCAGTTATTCTCCCAACAGGGGGCACGGAAGGCCCTACAATGAGCAGTTCTTC. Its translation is CASSYSPNRGHGRPYNEQFF.

CDR3 bases: TGTGCCAGCAGTGGAGGGGTTTTTGGGTCCTACAATGAGCAGTTCTTC. This gives the protein CASSGGVFGSYNEQFF. The chain employs TRBV27 and TRBJ2-1, with D perhaps matching TRBD2 (6 bases). The V and J ends lost 5 bases and 1 base respectively, with 15 bases between them. This CDR3 spans 16 amino acids. The germline V gene encodes CDR1 MNHEY and CDR2 SMNVEV (reference sequence).

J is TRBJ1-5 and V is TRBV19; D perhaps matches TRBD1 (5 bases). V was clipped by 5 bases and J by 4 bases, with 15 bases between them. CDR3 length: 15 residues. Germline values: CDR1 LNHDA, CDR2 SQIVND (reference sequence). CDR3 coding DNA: TGTGCCAGTAGTTGGGGGGAGGGGCTGAATCAGCCCCAGCATTTT. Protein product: CASSWGEGLNQPQHF.

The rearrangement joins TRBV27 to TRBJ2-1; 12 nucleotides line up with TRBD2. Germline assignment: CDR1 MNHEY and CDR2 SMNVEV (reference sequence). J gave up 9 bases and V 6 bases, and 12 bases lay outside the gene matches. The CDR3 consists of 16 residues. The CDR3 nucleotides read TGTGCCAGCAGCTCCGATCGTGGACTAGCGGGAAGTGAGCAGTTCTTC. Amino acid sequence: CASSSDRGLAGSEQFF.

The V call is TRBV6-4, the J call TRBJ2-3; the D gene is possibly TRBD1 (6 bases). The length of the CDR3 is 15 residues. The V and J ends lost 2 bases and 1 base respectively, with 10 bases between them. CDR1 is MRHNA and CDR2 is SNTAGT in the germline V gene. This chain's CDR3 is CASSDEPGGTDTQYF. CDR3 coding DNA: TGTGCCAGCAGTGACGAGCCAGGGGGCACAGATACGCAGTATTTT.

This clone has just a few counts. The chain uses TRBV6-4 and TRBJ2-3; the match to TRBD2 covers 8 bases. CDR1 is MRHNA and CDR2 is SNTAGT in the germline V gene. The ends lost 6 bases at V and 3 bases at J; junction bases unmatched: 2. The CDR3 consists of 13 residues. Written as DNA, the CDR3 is TGTGCCAGCAGCAGCGGGAGAACAGATACGCAGTATTTT. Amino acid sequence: CASSSGRTDTQYF.

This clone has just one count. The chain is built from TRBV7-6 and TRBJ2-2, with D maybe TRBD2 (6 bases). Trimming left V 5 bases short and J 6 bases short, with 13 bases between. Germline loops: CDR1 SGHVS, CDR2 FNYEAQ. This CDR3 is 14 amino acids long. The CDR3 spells CASSEVLAPGELFF. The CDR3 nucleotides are TGTGCCAGCAGCGAAGTACTAGCACCCGGGGAGCTGTTTTTT.

Written as DNA, the CDR3 is TGTGCCAGCAGCTTAGGACGGGGGACTAGCGGGAGCAATGAGCAGTTCTTC. Translation gives CASSLGRGTSGSNEQFF. This sequence joins TRBV7-9 and TRBJ2-1, with 14 bases lining up with TRBD2. Germline CDR1 and CDR2: SEHNR and FQNEAQ (reference sequence). J gave up 6 bases and V 1 base, and 5 bases lay outside the gene matches. The CDR3 runs 17 residues.

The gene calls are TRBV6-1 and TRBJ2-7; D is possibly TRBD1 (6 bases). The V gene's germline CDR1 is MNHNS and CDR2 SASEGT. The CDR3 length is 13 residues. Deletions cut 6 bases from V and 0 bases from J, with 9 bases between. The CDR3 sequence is CASRDRSSYEQYF. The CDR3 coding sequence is TGTGCCAGCAGAGACAGGAGCTCCTACGAGCAGTACTTC.

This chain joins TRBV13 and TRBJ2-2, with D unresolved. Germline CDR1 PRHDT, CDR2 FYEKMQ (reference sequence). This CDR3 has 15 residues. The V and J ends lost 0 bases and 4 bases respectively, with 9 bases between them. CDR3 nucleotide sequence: TGTGCCAGCAGCTTAGGGGCCTCAATCACCGGGGAGCTGTTTTTT. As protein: CASSLGASITGELFF.

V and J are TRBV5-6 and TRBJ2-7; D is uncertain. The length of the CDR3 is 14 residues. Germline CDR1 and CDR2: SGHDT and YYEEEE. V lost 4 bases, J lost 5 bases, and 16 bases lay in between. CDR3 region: CASSLTPIAHEQYF. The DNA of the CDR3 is TGTGCCAGCAGCCTAACGCCGATCGCCCACGAGCAGTACTTC.

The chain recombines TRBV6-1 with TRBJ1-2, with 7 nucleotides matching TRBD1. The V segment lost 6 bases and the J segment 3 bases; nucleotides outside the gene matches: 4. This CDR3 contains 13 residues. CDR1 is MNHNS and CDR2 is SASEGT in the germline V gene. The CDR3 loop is CASRSGQYYGYTF. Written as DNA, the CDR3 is TGTGCCAGCAGGTCGGGACAGTACTATGGCTACACCTTC.

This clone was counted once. This CDR3 is CASSAGTTNTDTQYF. CDR3 bases: TGTGCCAGCTCAGCCGGGACTACTAACACAGATACGCAGTATTTT. The gene calls are TRBV18 and TRBJ2-3, with 7 nucleotides matching TRBD2. There are 15 residues in the CDR3. The ends lost 5 bases at V and 2 bases at J; junction bases unmatched: 7. The germline V gene encodes CDR1 KGHSH and CDR2 LQKENI.